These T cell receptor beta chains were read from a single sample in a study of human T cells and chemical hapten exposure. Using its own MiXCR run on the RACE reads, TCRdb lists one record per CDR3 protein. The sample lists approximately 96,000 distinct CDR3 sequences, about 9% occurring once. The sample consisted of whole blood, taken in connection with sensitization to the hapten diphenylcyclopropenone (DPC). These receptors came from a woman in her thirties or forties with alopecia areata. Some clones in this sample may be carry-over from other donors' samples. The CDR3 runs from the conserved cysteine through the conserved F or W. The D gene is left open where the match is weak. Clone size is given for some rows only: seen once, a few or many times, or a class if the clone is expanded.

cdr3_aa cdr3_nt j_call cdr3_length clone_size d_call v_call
CASSQETVGTYEQYF TGCGCCAGCAGCCAAGAAACGGTAGGGACATACGAGCAGTACTTC TRBJ2-7 15 NA NA TRBV4-3
CASSSPGLAGGRRTGELFF TGTGCCAGCAGTTCGCCGGGACTAGCGGGAGGTCGCCGCACCGGGGAGCTGTTTTTT TRBJ2-2 19 few TRBD2 TRBV27
CASSYSTGVIQPQHF TGTGCCAGCAGTTACTCCACAGGGGTGATTCAGCCCCAGCATTTT TRBJ1-5 15 NA TRBD1 TRBV6-2/TRBV6-3
CASRARLQETQYF TGTGCCAGTAGAGCGAGATTACAAGAGACCCAGTACTTC TRBJ2-5 13 NA NA TRBV19
CASSSVSSYEQYF TGTGCCAGCAGTTCCGTAAGCTCCTACGAGCAGTACTTC TRBJ2-7 13 many NA TRBV28
CASSYSGLAGQLTYEQYF TGTGCCAGCAGTTACTCGGGACTAGCGGGACAACTAACCTACGAGCAGTACTTC TRBJ2-7 18 few TRBD2 TRBV6-5
CASSGRWEPPNEQYF TGTGCCAGCAGTGGAAGGTGGGAGCCCCCCAACGAGCAGTACTTC TRBJ2-7 15 NA NA TRBV6-1
CASSPGQARGLRAFF TGTGCCAGCAGTCCGGGACAGGCCAGAGGGCTAAGAGCTTTCTTT TRBJ1-1 15 many TRBD1 TRBV12-3/TRBV12-4
CASSPLTGLAGGNEQYF TGTGCCAGCAGTCCTCTCACGGGACTAGCGGGAGGGAACGAGCAGTACTTC TRBJ2-7 17 many TRBD2 TRBV6-2/TRBV6-3
CSAPRVDSGANVLTF TGCAGTGCCCCGAGGGTGGACTCTGGGGCCAACGTCCTGACTTTC TRBJ2-6 15 few NA TRBV20-1
CASSSGENRGSTEAFF TGTGCCAGCAGCTCCGGCGAAAACAGGGGAAGCACTGAAGCTTTCTTT TRBJ1-1 16 few TRBD1 TRBV11-3
CASSLTVASGDEQFF TGTGCCAGCAGTTTAACGGTGGCTAGCGGTGATGAGCAGTTCTTC TRBJ2-1 15 many TRBD2 TRBV12-3/TRBV12-4
CASSPIAGVRVGELFF TGTGCCAGCAGCCCCATAGCGGGAGTTCGGGTCGGGGAGCTGTTTTTT TRBJ2-2 16 NA TRBD2 TRBV7-2
CSVVSGLVYNEQFF TGCAGCGTTGTAAGCGGGTTAGTCTACAATGAGCAGTTCTTC TRBJ2-1 14 NA NA TRBV29-1
CASSATGIVDTQYF TGTGCCAGCAGCGCTACAGGGATTGTAGATACGCAGTATTTT TRBJ2-3 14 NA NA TRBV9
CASSRRDRLSYEQYF TGTGCCAGCAGCCGCAGGGACCGACTGTCCTACGAGCAGTACTTC TRBJ2-7 15 NA NA TRBV7-8
CASSQDRDNLYGYTF TGTGCCAGCAGCCAGGACCGGGACAACCTCTATGGCTACACCTTC TRBJ1-2 15 few NA TRBV4-2
CASSFPGLAGSYEQYF TGTGCCAGCAGTTTCCCAGGACTAGCGGGGTCCTACGAGCAGTACTTC TRBJ2-7 16 NA TRBD2 TRBV28
CASSQEGKEMSPYF TGTGCCAGCAGCCAAGAGGGTAAGGAGATGTCACCGTACTTC TRBJ2-4 14 NA NA TRBV4-2
CASSRRGSENTGELFF TGTGCCAGCAGCCGTCGGGGGAGCGAGAACACCGGGGAGCTGTTTTTT TRBJ2-2 16 NA NA TRBV7-2
CASSPRTGGEQYF TGCGCCAGCAGCCCTAGGACAGGGGGCGAGCAGTACTTC TRBJ2-7 13 NA TRBD1 TRBV10-2
CASSLASREAYEQYF TGTGCCAGCAGCTTGGCCTCCAGGGAAGCATACGAGCAGTACTTC TRBJ2-7 15 NA NA TRBV5-4
CASSQGRASEQETQYF TGTGCCAGCAGCCAAGGCCGGGCTAGCGAACAAGAGACCCAGTACTTC TRBJ2-5 16 few NA TRBV3-1
CASNTPSSYEQYF TGTGCCAGCAATACGCCCTCCTCCTACGAGCAGTACTTC TRBJ2-7 13 NA NA TRBV28
CASSTDRGRLDEQFF TGTGCCAGCTCAACGGACAGGGGGCGCTTGGATGAGCAGTTCTTC TRBJ2-1 15 many TRBD1 TRBV18
CASRLLASEQFF TGTGCCAGCAGATTACTAGCCAGTGAGCAGTTCTTC TRBJ2-1 12 few NA TRBV2
CASSSLAGGIEQFF TGTGCCAGCAGCTCTTTAGCGGGAGGGATTGAGCAGTTCTTC TRBJ2-1 14 many TRBD2 TRBV6-1
CASSQVGGNGYTF TGTGCCAGCAGCCAAGTTGGGGGTAATGGCTACACCTTC TRBJ1-2 13 NA NA TRBV28
CASSLTVNYEQYF TGTGCCAGCAGTTTGACCGTTAACTACGAGCAGTACTTC TRBJ2-7 13 few NA TRBV12-3/TRBV12-4
CASSPQRTGNNEKLFF TGCGCCAGCAGCCCCCAACGGACAGGGAATAATGAAAAACTGTTTTTT TRBJ1-4 16 few TRBD1 TRBV4-1
CASSQGPTGSGEQYF TGTGCCAGCAGCCAGGGCCCCACAGGGTCGGGGGAGCAGTACTTC TRBJ2-7 15 many NA TRBV3-1
CASSPIGDTGELFF TGCGCCAGCAGCCCTATCGGGGACACCGGGGAGCTGTTTTTT TRBJ2-2 14 many NA TRBV5-1
CASSVSAGAYEQYF TGTGCCAGCAGTGTTTCCGCGGGAGCCTACGAGCAGTACTTC TRBJ2-7 14 few TRBD2 TRBV2
CSASRGGRLYNEQFF TGCAGTGCTAGTCGTGGCGGGAGGCTCTACAATGAGCAGTTCTTC TRBJ2-1 15 few TRBD2 TRBV20-1
CASSVSGTNNEQFF TGTGCCAGCAGCGTCTCCGGGACTAACAATGAGCAGTTCTTC TRBJ2-1 14 few TRBD2 TRBV11-1
CASSLRRSGGTTDTQYF TGTGCCAGCAGTTTAAGAAGAAGCGGGGGGACGACAGATACGCAGTATTTT TRBJ2-3 17 NA TRBD2 TRBV28
CASSYMTSGYNEQFF TGTGCCAGCAGTTATATGACTAGCGGATACAATGAGCAGTTCTTC TRBJ2-1 15 many TRBD2 TRBV28
CASSSRSRGYGYTF TGTGCCAGCAGTTCCCGATCCCGGGGGTATGGCTACACCTTC TRBJ1-2 14 many NA TRBV28
CASRNPHAESQYF TGCGCCAGCAGAAACCCCCATGCCGAGTCCCAGTACTTC TRBJ2-7 13 few NA TRBV23-1
CASSLVTKPYQETQYF TGTGCCAGCAGCTTAGTAACAAAGCCATACCAAGAGACCCAGTACTTC TRBJ2-5 16 NA NA TRBV11-2
CASSLREGSEQYF TGTGCCAGCAGTTTAAGGGAGGGGTCCGAGCAGTACTTC TRBJ2-7 13 NA TRBD2 TRBV28
CASSYRGHTEAFF TGTGCCAGCAGTTACAGGGGACACACTGAAGCTTTCTTT TRBJ1-1 13 many NA TRBV6-2/TRBV6-3
CASSWTPPQDTQYF TGTGCCAGCAGCTGGACCCCCCCACAAGATACGCAGTATTTT TRBJ2-3 14 many NA TRBV21-1
CATRQPPGYGYTF TGTGCCACCAGACAGCCGCCCGGCTATGGCTACACCTTC TRBJ1-2 13 many NA TRBV6-4
CASSLGGGVGTEAFF TGTGCCAGCAGTCTGGGTGGGGGTGTCGGCACTGAAGCTTTCTTT TRBJ1-1 15 many NA TRBV27
CASSLESPGSPLHF TGTGCCAGCAGCCTGGAGTCCCCGGGGTCACCCCTCCACTTT TRBJ1-6 14 few NA TRBV11-2
CSVGGGQINEQYF TGCAGCGTTGGCGGGGGGCAGATCAACGAGCAGTACTTC TRBJ2-7 13 NA TRBD2 TRBV29-1
CASSLADGYTDTQYF TGTGCCAGCAGCTTAGCGGACGGTTACACAGATACGCAGTATTTT TRBJ2-3 15 NA NA TRBV7-9
CASSLNRNNEKLFF TGTGCCAGCAGCTTAAACAGGAATAATGAAAAACTGTTTTTT TRBJ1-4 14 many NA TRBV7-2
CASSFSLAGAADTQYF TGTGCCAGCAGTTTTTCACTAGCGGGAGCGGCAGATACGCAGTATTTT TRBJ2-3 16 NA TRBD2 TRBV12-3/TRBV12-4
CAISEYGTQAPYEQYF TGTGCCATCAGTGAGTACGGGACTCAAGCCCCCTACGAGCAGTACTTC TRBJ2-7 16 NA NA TRBV10-3
CASSQPPGNQPQHF TGCGCCAGCAGCCAACCACCGGGCAATCAGCCCCAGCATTTT TRBJ1-5 14 few NA TRBV4-1
CSAREGGFHGHYGYTF TGCAGTGCTAGAGAGGGGGGTTTTCATGGGCACTATGGCTACACCTTC TRBJ1-2 16 many NA TRBV20-1
CASSEVAGIYDTQYF TGTGCCAGCAGTGAAGTAGCGGGAATTTACGATACGCAGTATTTT TRBJ2-3 15 NA TRBD2 TRBV2
CASSIWVASGEQFF TGTGCCAGTAGTATTTGGGTAGCTAGCGGTGAGCAGTTCTTC TRBJ2-1 14 many TRBD2 TRBV19